This T cell receptor beta chain emerged from a study of blood T cells in healthy people across ages. General study results and limits: TCR beta diversity, measured per million T cells, fell in a roughly linear way with age.

Peripheral blood samples of 9 to 10 milliliters were drawn from each donor. The second PCR ran roughly 7 to 12 cycles with a sample-barcoded 5' primer and J-beta primers. Each cDNA molecule was tagged by a template-switch adaptor with 12 random nucleotides. In TCRdb, the 5' RACE reads were re-called with MiXCR into one record per CDR3 protein. The sample records approximately 1.5 million distinct CDR3 sequences, about 32% being singletons. As to this clonotype: Antigen specificity is unknown.

The source of this sequence is a woman aged 25 to 39 in good health. Sequencing input: blood.

The CDR3 DNA follows: TGTGCCAGTAGTGTCCAGGGCGCGAGGAACGAGCAGTACTTC. Its translation: CASSVQGARNEQYF. V gene TRBV19 combines with J gene TRBJ2-5; a weak D match, TRBD1 (5 bases). Gene TRBJ2-7 matches the end of the DNA better, so the J call may be wrong. Per germline, CDR1 LNHDA and CDR2 SQIVND (reference sequence). The CDR3 runs to 14 residues.